Sequencing of this T cell receptor (beta chain) was carried out in a study of blood T cells in healthy people across ages. Through a sample-barcoded 5' primer and a J-beta primer mix, a second PCR was run for roughly 7 to 11 cycles. TCRdb processed the 5' RACE reads anew with MiXCR; each CDR3 protein has one entry. The data hold some 920,000 distinct CDR3 sequences, with 45% to 60% observed a single time. There are 17 residues in the CDR3. Deletions cut 5 bases from V and 3 bases from J, with 17 bases between. In germline, CDR1 is MDHEN, CDR2 SYDVKM. The TCR was taken from a woman aged 55-69 years in good health. Sequencing was done on a sample of blood. V usage is TRBV28 and J usage is TRBJ2-6; D ambiguous. The CDR3: CASSGTILRSGANVLTF. The CDR3 region has the DNA TGTGCCAGCAGTGGAACGATTCTCAGGAGTGGGGCCAACGTCCTGACTTTC.